This T cell receptor beta chain emerged from a study of cytomegalovirus exposure and HLA in healthy donors. In regard to this clone: Its antigen remains unknown.

Profiled with immunoSEQ multiplex PCR; TCRdb holds only in-frame clones, not every one. This table holds some 170,000 clones, roughly nine tenths found once. Study-level results: Reported performance of the classifier showed diagnosis of cytomegalovirus status with high specificity and sensitivity. The TCR clusters that emerged in the first cohort tended, a later analysis found, to co-occur in the roughly 130 validation repertoires. TCR beta chains numbering under 200 were designated cytomegalovirus-associated. Among TCR sequences, most were rare, though some public TCRs appeared in many donors.

The germline V gene encodes CDR1 SGHTA and CDR2 FQGTGA. CDR3 length: 14 amino acids. J lost 5 bases, V lost 2 bases, and 2 bases had no gene match. The chain is built from TRBV7-3 and TRBJ2-2, with TRBD1 matching 7 bases. This TCR derives from a woman younger than 35 in good health and CMV-seropositive. The sequenced sample consisted of PBMCs. CDR3 in amino acids: CASSLGTATGELFF. Written as DNA, the CDR3 is TGTGCCAGCAGCTTAGGGACAGCTACCGGGGAGCTGTTTTTT.